One sample yielded the 31 T cell receptor beta chains listed below, sequenced in a study of blood T cell repertoires in COVID-19. The protocol was immunoSEQ multiplex PCR, while the TCRdb copy is restricted to in-frame clones and leaves out a portion. The sample has some 260,000 clones, 88% seen once. Source material: peripheral blood. These receptors were collected from a human donor in a cohort sampled during active COVID-19.

The V gene is TRBV13, the J gene TRBJ2-6, with TRBD2 as a possible D gene (6 bases). Per germline, CDR1 PRHDT and CDR2 FYEKMQ (reference sequence). CDR3 length equals 20 residues. V gave up 0 bases and J gave up 0 bases, with 18 bases separating them. This CDR3 reads CASSLGGRSLPISGANVLTF. The CDR3 coding sequence is TGTGCCAGCAGCTTAGGGGGGAGGTCCCTCCCGATCTCTGGGGCCAACGTCCTGACTTTC.

The chain recombines TRBV4-3 with TRBJ2-7; 7 bases agree with TRBD2. The V gene's germline CDR1 is LGHNA and CDR2 YSLEER. The CDR3 spans 15 residues. V dropped 1 base and J dropped 3; count of bases not matched to a gene: 6. The CDR3 DNA reads TGCGCCAGCAGCCAAGGGACTAGTTATTACTACGAGCAGTACTTC. It is translated as CASSQGTSYYYEQYF.

This chain links TRBV18 with TRBJ1-2, with TRBD1 identical over 9 bases. CDR1 KGHSH and CDR2 LQKENI come from the germline V gene. The J segment lost 6 bases and the V segment lost 0 bases, leaving 8 bases of the junction unmatched. This CDR3 is built from 16 residues. The CDR3 DNA reads as TGTGCCAGCTCACCACCGCCGGGACAGGGATTCCATGGCTACACCTTC. Translation gives CASSPPPGQGFHGYTF.

This clone was seen only once. The rearrangement joins TRBV24-1 to TRBJ2-1; 11 nucleotides agree with TRBD2. V shed 3 bases, J shed 7 bases, and the junction held 13 bases outside the gene matches. The CDR3 is 18 amino acids. From germline, CDR1 is KGHDR and CDR2 SFDVKD. CDR3 sequence (DNA): TGTGCCACCAGTGATGGGCTGACTAGCGGGGATCGGGGGAATGAGCAGTTCTTC. Its protein product is CATSDGLTSGDRGNEQFF.

This CDR3 reads CASSPTDRDGYTF. The CDR3 DNA sequence: TGTGCCAGCAGCCCGACGGACAGGGATGGCTACACCTTC. This chain links TRBV3-1 (or the pseudogene TRBV3-2) with TRBJ1-2, with 8 bases matching TRBD1. Germline-derived CDR1 and CDR2 are LGHDT and YNNKEL (reference sequence). This CDR3 is built from 13 residues. V was clipped by 4 bases and J by 6 bases; unmatched bases: 4.

This chain connects TRBV7-9 to TRBJ1-1; 10 positions agree with TRBD1. Germline V gene data show CDR1 as SEHNR and CDR2 as FQNEAQ (reference sequence). The CDR3 is 15 amino acids. Trimming took 5 bases from V and 3 from J; bases not matched to a gene: 6. This CDR3 reads CASSPGDRGDTEAFF. CDR3 sequence (DNA): TGTGCCAGCAGCCCAGGGGACAGGGGAGACACTGAAGCTTTCTTT.

This clone appeared a single time. The CDR3 coding sequence is TGTGCCAGCAGTCCTCCGGGACAGGGGACTAACTATGGCTACACCTTC. As protein: CASSPPGQGTNYGYTF. This chain connects TRBV28 to TRBJ1-2; TRBD1 agrees at 10 bases. This CDR3 is built from 16 residues. Per germline, CDR1 MDHEN and CDR2 SYDVKM. The V gene end was trimmed by 5 bases and the J gene end by 0 bases; junction bases not matched to a gene: 6.

The V call is TRBV11-2, the J call TRBJ2-3; 13 nucleotides agree with TRBD2. The CDR3 extends over 19 amino acids. Germline V lookup: CDR1 SGHAT, CDR2 FQNNGV. V lost 6 bases and J lost 2; bases outside the gene matches: 14. The CDR3 DNA reads TGTGCCAGCAGTCAACATCTGGGGACTAGCGGGACTCCCACAGATACGCAGTATTTT. It encodes CASSQHLGTSGTPTDTQYF.

This clone was seen only once. The rearrangement joins TRBV3-1 (or the pseudogene TRBV3-2) to TRBJ2-7, with D possibly being TRBD2 (5 bases). The germline V gene has CDR1 LGHDT and CDR2 YNNKEL (reference sequence). The CDR3 has 15 amino acids. V gave up 4 bases and J gave up 0 bases, with 13 bases separating them. CDR3 protein: CASSPPTGSSYEQYF. CDR3 nucleotides: TGTGCCAGCAGCCCACCAACGGGGAGCTCCTACGAGCAGTACTTC.

V gene TRBV11-2 combines with J gene TRBJ1-3, with 7 bases matching TRBD1. CDR3 size: 13 residues. Germline V gene data show CDR1 as SGHAT and CDR2 as FQNNGV. The V segment lost 6 bases and the J segment 4 bases; nucleotides outside the gene matches: 3. The CDR3 DNA sequence: TGTGCCAGCAGTCGGGGACAGGGAAACACCATATATTTT. It specifies CASSRGQGNTIYF.

This clone was seen only once. This rearrangement joins TRBV9 to TRBJ2-7, with TRBD2 identical over 10 bases. CDR3 length equals 17 residues. The germline CDR1 and CDR2 sequences are SGDLS and YYNGEE. The V segment lost 0 bases and the J segment 4 bases; nucleotides outside the gene matches: 10. CDR3 in amino acids: CASSVAQGLAGDYEQYF. The CDR3 coding sequence is TGTGCCAGCAGCGTAGCTCAGGGGCTAGCGGGAGATTACGAGCAGTACTTC.

The rearrangement joins TRBV9 to TRBJ2-7; 13 bases map to TRBD2. Per germline, CDR1 SGDLS and CDR2 YYNGEE. The CDR3 runs 15 residues. Germline trimming cut 3 bases from V and 5 bases from J; bases unmatched to any gene: 5. CDR3 sequence reads: CASSGPGLAGNEQYF. The CDR3 region has the DNA TGTGCCAGCAGCGGGCCGGGACTAGCGGGAAACGAGCAGTACTTC. The complete variable domain, with remaining parts taken from reference TRBV9 and TRBJ2-7, reads DSGVTQTPKHLITATGQRVTLRCSPRSGDLSVYWYQQSLDQGLQFLIQYYNGEERAKGNILERFSAQQFPDLHSELNLSSLELGDSALYFCASSGPGLAGNEQYFGPGTRLTVT.

CDR3 bases: TGTGCCAGCAGTTCGATGGACAGGACACAAGAGACCCAGTACTTC. Translated, it gives CASSSMDRTQETQYF. This chain links TRBV27 with TRBJ2-5, with 7 bases aligning to TRBD1. V lost 4 bases, J lost 2 bases, and 7 bases stayed unmatched. Germline lookup yields CDR1 MNHEY and CDR2 SMNVEV (reference sequence). The CDR3 is made up of 15 amino acids.

The V gene is TRBV25-1, the J gene TRBJ1-4, with a tentative D call TRBD1 (5 bases). Germline values: CDR1 MGHDK, CDR2 SYGVNS. The CDR3 totals 13 residues. Deletions cut 6 bases from V and 8 bases from J, with 13 bases between. For the CDR3, the DNA is TGTGCCAGCAGGTCACAGGTTTGGGAAAAACTGTTTTTT. Translated: CASRSQVWEKLFF.

The chain is built from TRBV27 and TRBJ1-2; D is perhaps TRBD1 (5 bases). Trimming stripped 3 bases from V and 8 bases from J, with 19 bases between. Germline V CDR1 and CDR2: MNHEY, SMNVEV (reference sequence). This CDR3 comprises 15 residues. CDR3 in amino acids: CASSFHRRGLTGYTF. CDR3 DNA sequence: TGTGCCAGCAGTTTCCATCGGAGGGGACTAACGGGCTACACCTTC.

The chain recombines TRBV11-3 with TRBJ2-2, with TRBD1 matching over 9 bases. The CDR3 is 17 residues long. Germline V gene lookup returns CDR1 SGHNT and CDR2 YENEEA. Germline trimming cut 4 bases from V and 5 bases from J; bases unmatched to any gene: 11. As DNA, the CDR3 is TGTGCCAGCAGCTCACCCAAGGACAGGGGAGGAACCGGGGAGCTGTTTTTT. The encoded protein is CASSSPKDRGGTGELFF.

The rearrangement uses TRBV7-8 and TRBJ1-5, with TRBD1 as a possible D gene (6 bases). The ends were cut back, 5 bases at V and 6 bases at J, with 11 bases in the middle. Germline V CDR1 and CDR2: SGHVS, FQNEAQ. The CDR3 is 13 amino acids. CDR3 coding DNA: TGTGCCAGCAGCCCTTTAGGGGGTCAGCCCCAGCATTTT. Translated, it gives CASSPLGGQPQHF.

J is TRBJ2-7 and V is TRBV5-1, with D perhaps matching TRBD1 (6 bases). The CDR3 is made up of 13 amino acids. Trimming cost V 3 bases and J 3 bases, with 10 bases left between them. Germline-derived CDR1 and CDR2 are SGHRS and YFSETQ. The CDR3, as DNA: TGCGCCAGCAGCTCAGGGGTCAGCTACGAGCAGTACTTC. Its translation: CASSSGVSYEQYF.

Worth noting for this clone: This CDR3 is also generated by other DNA sequences in the sample. The CDR3 bases are TGTGCCAGCAGCCCAGGACTAGCAGGGTACGAGCAGTACTTC. This gives the protein CASSPGLAGYEQYF. The genes are TRBV9 and TRBJ2-7; 8 bases line up with TRBD2. Trimming cost V 4 bases and J 4 bases; bases outside gene matches: 7. CDR1 is SGDLS and CDR2 is YYNGEE in the germline V gene. The CDR3 is 14 residues long.

V usage is TRBV11-1 and J usage is TRBJ2-1; D may be TRBD2 (6 bases). This CDR3 region has 16 residues. Germline lookup yields CDR1 SGHAT and CDR2 FQDESV (reference sequence). V lost 0 bases and J 9 bases, leaving 18 bases between the germline ends. The CDR3 sequence is CASSLAGRGGAIEQFF. Written as DNA, the CDR3 is TGTGCCAGCAGCTTAGCGGGCCGCGGCGGGGCAATTGAGCAGTTCTTC.

The chain joins TRBV15 to TRBJ1-2, with 7 nucleotides matching TRBD1. The junction had 4 bases not matched to a gene; V was cut back by 1 base and J by 2 bases. The CDR3 spans 15 residues. Per the germline V gene, CDR1 is LNHNV and CDR2 is YYDKDF (reference sequence). CDR3 sequence reads: CATSRVPRGNYGYTF. The DNA for the CDR3 is TGTGCCACCAGCAGAGTTCCCAGGGGGAACTATGGCTACACCTTC.

The genes are TRBV5-6 and TRBJ1-2; no clear D. Between the trimmed V and J ends, which lost 1 base and 7 bases, there was a span of 11 bases. The CDR3 loop spans 13 amino acids. Germline V gives CDR1 SGHDT, CDR2 YYEEEE. The CDR3: CASSLSAGGGYTF. CDR3 nucleotides: TGTGCCAGCAGCTTGAGTGCGGGCGGTGGCTACACCTTC. The entire variable domain, with the rest obtained from reference TRBV5-6 and TRBJ1-2, is as follows: DAGVTQSPTHLIKTRGQQVTLRCSPKSGHDTVSWYQQALGQGPQFIFQYYEEEERQRGNFPDRFSGHQFPNYSSELNVNALLLGDSALYLCASSLSAGGGYTFGSGTRLTVV.

The rearrangement joins TRBV6-2 or TRBV6-3 to TRBJ1-2; D ambiguous. Germline loops: CDR1 MNHEY, CDR2 SVGEGT. The V end was cut by 2 bases, the J end by 8 bases, with 12 bases between. The CDR3 is 13 amino acids. CDR3 region: CASSYGPLDGYTF. As DNA, the CDR3 is TGTGCCAGCAGTTACGGGCCTTTAGACGGCTACACCTTC.

The chain has TRBV10-3 and TRBJ2-7, with a possible D match to TRBD2 (7 bases). Trimming took 7 bases from V and 1 from J, leaving 14 bases between them. Germline V gene data show CDR1 as ENHRY and CDR2 as SYGVKD. This CDR3 has 14 amino acids. CDR3 sequence: CAINLRGQSYEQYF. CDR3 nucleotides: TGTGCCATCAACCTGCGGGGGCAATCCTACGAGCAGTACTTC.

The chain is built from TRBV7-6 and TRBJ2-1; 12 nucleotides line up with TRBD2. J was trimmed by 4 bases and V by 4 bases; bases with no gene match: 11. Looked up from germline, CDR1 is SGHVS and CDR2 is FNYEAQ. The CDR3 runs to 18 residues. CDR3 region: CASSSGWLAGGLYNEQFF. In nucleotides, the CDR3 is TGTGCCAGCAGCTCGGGTTGGCTAGCGGGAGGGTTGTACAATGAGCAGTTCTTC. The full variable domain, in which reference TRBV7-6 and TRBJ2-1 provide the parts outside the CDR3, is GAGVSQSPRYKVTKRGQDVALRCDPISGHVSLYWYRQALGQGPEFLTYFNYEAQQDKSGLPNDRFSAERPEGSISTLTIQRTEQRDSAMYRCASSSGWLAGGLYNEQFFGPGTRLTVL.

The sample holds a few counts of this clone. The gene calls are TRBV4-1 and TRBJ1-4; TRBD1 is a possible D gene (5 bases). The germline V and J ends were trimmed by 5 bases and 7 bases, with 11 bases remaining between them. The CDR3 is 13 residues long. Germline V gives CDR1 MGHRA, CDR2 YSYEKL. CDR3 in amino acids: CASSALRGEKLFF. The CDR3, as DNA: TGCGCCAGCAGCGCCCTAAGGGGTGAAAAACTGTTTTTT.

The chain employs TRBV28 and TRBJ1-2; no clear D gene. The CDR3 contains 12 residues. Germline-derived CDR1 and CDR2 are MDHEN and SYDVKM. V dropped 7 bases and J dropped 6 bases, with 12 bases sitting between them. The CDR3 loop is CASTPDYNGYTF. The DNA of the CDR3 is TGTGCCAGCACTCCGGACTATAATGGCTACACCTTC.

The chain has TRBV6-5 and TRBJ1-1; D remains unclear. This CDR3 is 14 amino acids long. The germline gives CDR1 MNHEY, CDR2 SVGAGI. V shed 4 bases and J shed 0 bases, with 9 bases lying between them. This CDR3 is CASSSVLMNTEAFF. The CDR3 nucleotides are TGTGCCAGCAGTTCGGTCCTTATGAACACTGAAGCTTTCTTT.

This clone was seen a single time. The V and J genes are TRBV25-1 and TRBJ2-7, with 10 positions matching TRBD2. Germline CDR1 reads MGHDK; CDR2 reads SYGVNS. This CDR3 region has 15 residues. The trim removed 3 bases at V and 2 bases at J, leaving 4 bases unmatched. CDR3 sequence (DNA): TGTGCCAGCAGTGAGACCCTAGCGGGAGCCTACGAGCAGTACTTC. It translates to CASSETLAGAYEQYF.

The table lists this clone with a few counts. This chain uses TRBV19 with TRBJ1-1, with 7 positions matching TRBD1. From germline, CDR1 is LNHDA and CDR2 SQIVND (reference sequence). The V and J ends lost 2 bases and 4 bases, in that order; junction bases with no gene match: 1. The CDR3 covers 13 residues. CDR3 amino acids: CASSINRGTEAFF. The CDR3 bases are TGTGCCAGTAGTATAAACAGGGGCACTGAAGCTTTCTTT.

This chain connects TRBV5-8 to TRBJ2-2; the D gene is possibly TRBD2 (6 bases). The length of the CDR3 is 15 residues. Germline loops: CDR1 SGHTS, CDR2 YDEGEE. V shed 4 bases and J shed 1 base, with 11 bases lying between them. The CDR3 DNA reads TGTGCCAGCAGCCATCCTAGCGAGAACACCGGGGAGCTGTTTTTT. It yields the protein CASSHPSENTGELFF.